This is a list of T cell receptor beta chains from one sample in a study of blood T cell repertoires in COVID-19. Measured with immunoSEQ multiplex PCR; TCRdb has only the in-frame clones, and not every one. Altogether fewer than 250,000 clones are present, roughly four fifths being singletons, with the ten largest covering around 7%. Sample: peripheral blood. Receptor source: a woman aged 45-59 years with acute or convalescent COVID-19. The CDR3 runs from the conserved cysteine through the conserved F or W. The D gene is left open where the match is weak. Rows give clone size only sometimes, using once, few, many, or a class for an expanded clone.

CDR3nt: TGTGCCTGGAGTGTACGAGGGGGTTCCTATAATTCACCCCTCCACTTT; CDR3aa: CAWSVRGGSYNSPLHF; v_gene: TRBV30; j_gene: TRBJ1-6; abundance: .; d_gene: .
CDR3nt: TGTGCCAGCAGTGCGGACAGGAACACTGAAGCTTTCTTT; CDR3aa: CASSADRNTEAFF; v_gene: TRBV2; j_gene: TRBJ1-1; abundance: .; d_gene: .
CDR3nt: TGTGCCAGCAGGTCGGGGGAGTATCAGCCCCAGCATTTT; CDR3aa: CASRSGEYQPQHF; v_gene: TRBV12-3/TRBV12-4; j_gene: TRBJ1-5; abundance: .; d_gene: .
CDR3nt: TGTGCTAGCAGCTTAGAGGCGGGGGGTTCCTACAATGAGCAGTTCTTC; CDR3aa: CASSLEAGGSYNEQFF; v_gene: TRBV7-7; j_gene: TRBJ2-1; abundance: .; d_gene: TRBD2
CDR3nt: TGTGCCAGCAGTGAGGACAGCTATAATTCACCCCTCCACTTT; CDR3aa: CASSEDSYNSPLHF; v_gene: TRBV27; j_gene: TRBJ1-6; abundance: once; d_gene: .
CDR3nt: TGTGCCATCCGGGAGTCCGAAGCCGGGGCCAACGTCCTGACTTTC; CDR3aa: CAIRESEAGANVLTF; v_gene: TRBV10-3; j_gene: TRBJ2-6; abundance: once; d_gene: .
CDR3nt: TGTGCCAGCAGCCCGCCAGGGTATGGCTACACCTTC; CDR3aa: CASSPPGYGYTF; v_gene: TRBV7-9; j_gene: TRBJ1-2; abundance: .; d_gene: .
CDR3nt: TGTGCCAGCAGCTTGGGAAACAGGGAAAACATTCAGTACTTC; CDR3aa: CASSLGNRENIQYF; v_gene: TRBV7-8; j_gene: TRBJ2-4; abundance: .; d_gene: .
CDR3nt: TGTGCCAGCATGAAGAGGTGGAATTCACCCCTCCACTTT; CDR3aa: CASMKRWNSPLHF; v_gene: TRBV28; j_gene: TRBJ1-6; abundance: .; d_gene: .
CDR3nt: TGTGCCAGCAGCTTAGACGGCGGGAGACCCTACAATGAGCAGTTCTTC; CDR3aa: CASSLDGGRPYNEQFF; v_gene: TRBV11-2; j_gene: TRBJ2-1; abundance: .; d_gene: TRBD2
CDR3nt: TGTGCCAGCTCACCAAAACAGGAGAGCTCTGGAAACACCATATATTTT; CDR3aa: CASSPKQESSGNTIYF; v_gene: TRBV18; j_gene: TRBJ1-3; abundance: .; d_gene: .
CDR3nt: TGCGCCAGCAGCCAAGTGGGGCCAGGGGGTATTTGGACCGGGGAGCTGTTTTTT; CDR3aa: CASSQVGPGGIWTGELFF; v_gene: TRBV4-1; j_gene: TRBJ2-2; abundance: .; d_gene: TRBD1
CDR3nt: TGCGCCAGCAGCCAGGGATTACAGGGTGTCGAGACCCAGTACTTC; CDR3aa: CASSQGLQGVETQYF; v_gene: TRBV4-1; j_gene: TRBJ2-5; abundance: .; d_gene: .
CDR3nt: TGTGCCAGCCATCCAGGGGACGGTGAAAAACTGTTTTTT; CDR3aa: CASHPGDGEKLFF; v_gene: TRBV2; j_gene: TRBJ1-4; abundance: .; d_gene: .
CDR3nt: TGTGCCAGTAGTCCAGTGGGGAGCGGGATAGCTGAGCAGTTCTTC; CDR3aa: CASSPVGSGIAEQFF; v_gene: TRBV19; j_gene: TRBJ2-1; abundance: .; d_gene: TRBD2
CDR3nt: TGTGCCAGCACCCCACTAGCGGGATCCTACGAGCAGTACTTC; CDR3aa: CASTPLAGSYEQYF; v_gene: TRBV28; j_gene: TRBJ2-7; abundance: .; d_gene: TRBD2
CDR3nt: TGTGCCAGCAGCTTAGTATCAACACAATCAGCCGGGGAGCTGTTTTTT; CDR3aa: CASSLVSTQSAGELFF; v_gene: TRBV7-2; j_gene: TRBJ2-2; abundance: .; d_gene: .